This passage covers 21 T cell receptor beta chains from one sample sequenced in a study of CXCR3-negative and CXCR3-positive naive CD8 T cells. The study, taken as a whole, reports: A higher hydrophobicity marked the TRB CDR3s of CXCR3-positive naive cells versus CXCR3-negative naive cells.

TRB cDNA was prepared as libraries by UMI-labeled 5' RACE. Reanalyzing the 5' RACE reads, TCRdb keeps one entry per CDR3 protein, without DNA. This listing includes some 120,000 distinct CDR3 sequences. These receptors' targets are unknown. Material: naive CXCR3+ CD8+ T cells from blood. Subset defined: CD45RO-CCR7+CD27+CD95- naive CD8+ T cells expressing CXCR3 (TNR3+). These receptors originate from a human donor in good health. Some clones in this sample may be carry-over from other donors' samples.

The J gene is TRBJ1-5, the V gene TRBV7-9. This CDR3 contains 13 residues. CDR1 SEHNR and CDR2 FQNEAQ come from the germline V gene (reference sequence). The CDR3 spells CASTADSNQPQHF.

The V gene is TRBV29-1, the J gene TRBJ2-1; the D gene TCRdb calls, TRBD1, cannot be checked with no DNA. CDR3 size: 13 residues. Looked up from germline, CDR1 is SQVTM and CDR2 is ANQGSEA. CDR3 loop: CSVEGGTYNEQFF.

The chain links TRBV5-1 to TRBJ2-3; TCRdb's D call of TRBD1 is untestable without DNA. This CDR3 comprises 16 residues. Germline V gene sequence: CDR1 SGHRS, CDR2 YFSETQ. CDR3 protein: CASSSNDRGETDTQYF.

The rearrangement uses TRBV20-1 and TRBJ2-1; TCRdb gives TRBD1 as the D gene, but with no DNA this cannot be confirmed. Germline assignment: CDR1 DFQATT and CDR2 SNEGSKA (reference sequence). The CDR3 loop spans 15 amino acids. The CDR3 sequence is CSASNYRGLLNEQFF.

The chain links TRBV28 to TRBJ2-3; TCRdb outputs TRBD2, but without DNA this stays unchecked. In germline, CDR1 is MDHEN, CDR2 SYDVKM. The CDR3 consists of 15 residues. This CDR3 reads CASSFGSFGTDTQYF.

The chain couples TRBV7-7 to TRBJ2-7; TCRdb's D call of TRBD1 is untestable without DNA. This CDR3 has 16 amino acids. Germline-derived CDR1 and CDR2 are SSHAT and FNYEAQ (reference sequence). The CDR3 loop reads CASSQPRDRAVYEQYF.

The V gene is TRBV20-1, the J gene TRBJ1-2. This CDR3 has 14 amino acids. Per the germline V gene, CDR1 is DFQATT and CDR2 is SNEGSKA (reference sequence). The CDR3 is CSAREAGGDYGYTF.

This chain connects TRBV5-1 to TRBJ2-7; TCRdb returns TRBD1, unconfirmable since there is no DNA. This CDR3 is built from 14 residues. Germline CDR1 is SGHRS and CDR2 is YFSETQ. This CDR3 reads CASSRGDSLYEQYF.

This chain links TRBV4-3 with TRBJ2-3. The CDR3 length is 16 residues. Germline CDR1 LGHNA, CDR2 YSLEER. CDR3 sequence: CASSQDDGTSTDTQYF.

V and J are TRBV7-6 and TRBJ2-7; TCRdb names TRBD1, which stays unverified in the absence of DNA. Germline lookup yields CDR1 SGHVS and CDR2 FNYEAQ. The CDR3 contains 15 residues. CDR3 sequence reads: CASSLGTGLGYEHYF.

The chain carries TRBV5-1 and TRBJ2-1; the D gene TCRdb calls, TRBD2, cannot be checked with no DNA. The CDR3 has 16 amino acids. CDR1 SGHRS and CDR2 YFSETQ come from the germline V gene. CDR3 in amino acids: CASSLYGREAYNEQFF.

The chain employs TRBV11-3 and TRBJ1-6. Germline V gene data show CDR1 as SGHNT and CDR2 as YENEEA. The CDR3 totals 15 residues. The CDR3 sequence: CASSLGTAVNSPLHF.

This chain uses TRBV6-5 with TRBJ2-7; the TCRdb call, TRBD1, lacks DNA for checking. This CDR3 has 13 residues. Germline CDR1 MNHEY, CDR2 SVGAGI. The CDR3 loop reads CASSYSTGQTAYF.

The chain uses TRBV7-9 and TRBJ1-1. The CDR3 runs to 12 residues. Looked up from germline, CDR1 is SEHNR and CDR2 is FQNEAQ (reference sequence). CDR3 protein: CASSLGGIEAFF.

The V call is TRBV7-8, the J call TRBJ2-7; lacking DNA, the TRBD2 call made by TCRdb goes unchecked. The CDR3 is 17 residues long. CDR1 is SGHVS and CDR2 is FQNEAQ in the germline V gene. The CDR3: CASSFPRETSGTYEQYF.

The V gene is TRBV20-1, the J gene TRBJ2-3; the TCRdb D gene call, TRBD2, has no DNA to confirm it. Germline V gene data show CDR1 as DFQATT and CDR2 as SNEGSKA (reference sequence). The CDR3 is 17 residues long. CDR3 residues: CSGLPSGGESSTDTQYF.

J is TRBJ2-2 and V is TRBV6-5; TCRdb proposes TRBD1, but this gene call is untestable without DNA. Germline V gene lookup returns CDR1 MNHEY and CDR2 SVGAGI. This CDR3 has 15 residues. The chain's CDR3 is CASSSQGTGTGELFF.

The chain combines TRBV6-2 or TRBV6-3 with TRBJ1-1; TCRdb designates TRBD1, a call that cannot be tested without DNA. CDR3 length: 11 residues. Germline lookup yields CDR1 MNHEY and CDR2 SVGEGT. This chain's CDR3 is CATSRLPEAFF.

J is TRBJ1-1 and V is TRBV7-6; TCRdb designates TRBD1, a call that cannot be tested without DNA. Germline assignment: CDR1 SGHVS and CDR2 FNYEAQ. This CDR3 is built from 15 residues. The chain's CDR3 is CASSTLQGRNTEAFF.

This chain joins TRBV4-2 and TRBJ1-4; TCRdb's D call of TRBD1 is untestable without DNA. This CDR3 spans 13 amino acids. The germline V gene has CDR1 LGHNA and CDR2 YNFKEQ. This CDR3 reads CASSEGQGPKLFF.

V gene TRBV7-9 combines with J gene TRBJ2-7; the TRBD1 assignment by TCRdb is unverifiable without DNA. The CDR3 has 18 amino acids. The germline gives CDR1 SEHNR, CDR2 FQNEAQ (reference sequence). CDR3 residues: CASSPGTELGSGTYEQYF.